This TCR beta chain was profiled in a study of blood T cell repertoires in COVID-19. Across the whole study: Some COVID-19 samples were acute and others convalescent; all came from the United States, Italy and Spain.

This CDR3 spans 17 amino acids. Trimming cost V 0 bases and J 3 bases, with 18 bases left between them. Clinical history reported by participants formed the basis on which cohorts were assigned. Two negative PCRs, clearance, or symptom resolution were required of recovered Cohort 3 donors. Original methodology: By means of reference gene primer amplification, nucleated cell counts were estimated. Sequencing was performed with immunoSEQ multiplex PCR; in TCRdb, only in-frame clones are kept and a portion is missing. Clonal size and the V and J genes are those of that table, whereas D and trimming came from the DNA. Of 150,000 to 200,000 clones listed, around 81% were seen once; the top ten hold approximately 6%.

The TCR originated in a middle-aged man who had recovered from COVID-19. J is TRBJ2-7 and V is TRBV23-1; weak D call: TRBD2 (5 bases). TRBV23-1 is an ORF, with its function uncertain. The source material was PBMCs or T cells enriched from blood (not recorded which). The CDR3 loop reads CASSQSTSPGRDYEQYV. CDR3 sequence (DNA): TGCGCCAGCAGTCAATCCACTTCCCCTGGACGGGACTACGAGCAGTACGTC.